These 12 T cell receptor beta chains share one sample of origin, sequenced in a study of cytomegalovirus exposure and HLA in healthy donors. The PCR made use of 60 Vbeta and 13 Jbeta primers. Data came from immunoSEQ multiplex PCR; TCRdb stores just in-frame clones and leaves some out. The repertoire holds some 140,000 clones, with about 80% as singletons. The source material was PBMCs. Source of these receptors: a man aged 25-45 years in good health and CMV-seropositive.

The V and J genes are TRBV9 and TRBJ2-3; 12 bases map to TRBD2. The germline gives CDR1 SGDLS, CDR2 YYNGEE. There are 21 residues in the CDR3. V gave up 3 bases and J gave up 5 bases; unmatched junction bases: 22. The CDR3 DNA follows: TGTGCCAGCAGCGCCAACCTGAACAGGGGACTAGCGGGCCGAGCGGGAGATACGCAGTATTTT. Translation: CASSANLNRGLAGRAGDTQYF. The whole variable domain, remainder taken from reference TRBV9 and TRBJ2-3, is DSGVTQTPKHLITATGQRVTLRCSPRSGDLSVYWYQQSLDQGLQFLIQYYNGEERAKGNILERFSAQQFPDLHSELNLSSLELGDSALYFCASSANLNRGLAGRAGDTQYFGPGTRLTVL.

The CDR3 nucleotides read TGTGCCAGCAGTCCCCGGGGTATGGACAATCAGCCCCAGCATTTT. Its protein is CASSPRGMDNQPQHF. The rearrangement uses TRBV6-6 and TRBJ1-5; no definite D call. V dropped 5 bases and J dropped 3 bases, with 14 bases sitting between them. Germline CDR1 and CDR2: MNHNY and SVGAGI (reference sequence). This CDR3 has 15 amino acids.

The chain joins TRBV6-5 to TRBJ2-6; D remains ambiguous. Trimming pared 4 bases from V and 4 bases from J, leaving 11 bases between. The CDR3 sequence is 15 residues long. The germline gives CDR1 MNHEY, CDR2 SVGAGI. The CDR3 nucleotides read TGTGCCAGCAGTTCGATTGGGCTCGGGGCCAACGTCCTGACTTTC. Translated, it gives CASSSIGLGANVLTF.

This CDR3 reads CASSLEPGGETEAFF. CDR3 bases: TGTGCCAGCAGCTTGGAGCCCGGGGGGGAGACTGAAGCTTTCTTT. V usage is TRBV7-8 and J usage is TRBJ1-1, with D possibly matching TRBD1 (5 bases). Per germline, CDR1 SGHVS and CDR2 FQNEAQ. CDR3 size: 15 residues. Between the trimmed V and J ends, which lost 3 bases and 5 bases, there was a span of 16 bases.

The gene calls are TRBV19 and TRBJ2-3; TRBD2 might be the D (6 bases). Trimming cost V 4 bases and J 2 bases, with 13 bases left between them. This CDR3 is built from 15 residues. Germline CDR1 is LNHDA and CDR2 is SQIVND (reference sequence). CDR3 nucleotides: TGTGCCAGTAGTACCGCACTAGCTGTCACAGATACGCAGTATTTT. Residues: CASSTALAVTDTQYF.

The chain carries TRBV4-3 and TRBJ2-2; 11 bases line up with TRBD2. Trimming at V came to 6 bases and at J to 3 bases, leaving 3 bases not matched to a gene. Germline CDR1 is LGHNA and CDR2 is YSLEER. This CDR3 is 15 amino acids long. The CDR3 DNA reads as TGCGCCAGCAGGATAGCGGGAGGGTACACCGGGGAGCTGTTTTTT. This encodes CASRIAGGYTGELFF.

The genes are TRBV11-2 and TRBJ1-1, with a tentative D call TRBD1 (5 bases). CDR3 length: 12 residues. Germline CDR1 reads SGHAT; CDR2 reads FQNNGV. Trimming took 3 bases from V and 14 from J, leaving 16 bases between them. This chain's CDR3 is CASSFDSTKLFF. The CDR3 bases are TGTGCCAGCAGCTTTGACAGCACTAAACTGTTCTTT.

This rearrangement joins TRBV5-6 to TRBJ2-7; 11 bases fit TRBD1. From germline, CDR1 is SGHDT and CDR2 YYEEEE. The CDR3 covers 16 residues. V shed 4 bases and J 3 bases; nucleotides not matched to a gene: 9. The CDR3 protein is CASSPGTGGLIYEQYF. The DNA for the CDR3 is TGTGCCAGCAGCCCAGGGACAGGGGGTCTGATCTACGAGCAGTACTTC.

The gene calls are TRBV7-6 and TRBJ2-7; no reliable D call. There are 15 residues in the CDR3. V was pared by 1 base and J by 4 bases, with 14 bases between. CDR1 and CDR2 from the germline V gene are SGHVS and FNYEAQ. CDR3 nucleotides: TGTGCCAGCAGCTTAGAAAACTCTCCGAGTTACGAGCAGTACTTC. The encoded protein is CASSLENSPSYEQYF.

The chain has TRBV4-2 and TRBJ2-7, with D unresolved. Germline V gives CDR1 LGHNA, CDR2 YNFKEQ. CDR3 length: 18 amino acids. The germline V and J ends were trimmed by 4 bases and 5 bases, with 27 bases remaining between them. The CDR3 bases are TGTGCCAGCAGCCGAGCCGCGAGAGGCAGAGGAGCGAACAACGAGCAGTACTTC. Protein product: CASSRAARGRGANNEQYF.

The rearrangement uses TRBV19 and TRBJ1-1; possibly TRBD1 for D (6 bases). The germline V gene encodes CDR1 LNHDA and CDR2 SQIVND (reference sequence). The CDR3 is 15 amino acids. Trimming pared 0 bases from V and 3 bases from J, leaving 11 bases between. The CDR3 DNA reads as TGTGCCAGTAGTATAGATCGGGACATTTACACTGAAGCTTTCTTT. Its translation: CASSIDRDIYTEAFF.

The gene calls are TRBV11-2 and TRBJ2-7; 7 nucleotides line up with TRBD2. This CDR3 spans 16 amino acids. After removal of 1 base from V and 8 bases from J, the junction contained 14 bases not matched to a gene. The V gene's germline CDR1 is SGHAT and CDR2 FQNNGV. As DNA, the CDR3 is TGTGCCAGCAGCTTAGGCTCGGTCGGCGGGACTATCCAGCAGTACTTC. The encoded protein is CASSLGSVGGTIQQYF.